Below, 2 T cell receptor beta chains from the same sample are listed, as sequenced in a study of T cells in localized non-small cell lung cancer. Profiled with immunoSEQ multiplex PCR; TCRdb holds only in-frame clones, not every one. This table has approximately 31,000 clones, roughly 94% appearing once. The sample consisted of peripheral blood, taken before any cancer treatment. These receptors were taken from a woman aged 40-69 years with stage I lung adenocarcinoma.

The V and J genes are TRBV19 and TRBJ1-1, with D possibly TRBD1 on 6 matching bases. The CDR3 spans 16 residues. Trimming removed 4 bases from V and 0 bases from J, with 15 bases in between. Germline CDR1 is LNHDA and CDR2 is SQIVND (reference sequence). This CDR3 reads CASSSRGRFMNTEAFF. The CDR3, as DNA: TGTGCCAGTAGTAGCAGGGGCAGATTCATGAACACTGAAGCTTTCTTT.

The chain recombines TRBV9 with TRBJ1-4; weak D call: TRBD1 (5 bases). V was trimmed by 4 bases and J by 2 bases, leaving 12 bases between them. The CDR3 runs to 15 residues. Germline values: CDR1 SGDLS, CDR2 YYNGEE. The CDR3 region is CASSPTGTTNEKLFF. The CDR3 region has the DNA TGTGCCAGCAGCCCCACAGGCACTACTAATGAAAAACTGTTTTTT.